The 8 T cell receptor beta chains in this list originate from one sample, sequenced in a study of cytomegalovirus exposure and HLA in healthy donors. Primers for the PCR totalled 60 Vbeta and 13 Jbeta. TCRdb keeps only in-frame clones here, not all; method: immunoSEQ multiplex PCR. The sample comprises 150,000 to 200,000 clones, approximately 81% of which are singletons, and around 2.2% rests with the top ten. The source material was PBMCs. The receptors were gathered from a woman in her late teens or twenties in good health and CMV-seropositive.

The V and J genes are TRBV2 and TRBJ2-2; D call uncertain. The CDR3 covers 16 residues. CDR1 is SNHLY and CDR2 is FYNNEI in the germline V gene. V was clipped by 0 bases and J by 1 base, with 9 bases between them. The CDR3, as DNA: TGTGCCAGCAGTGAAGCTTTTAGCAGGAACACCGGGGAGCTGTTTTTT. This codes for CASSEAFSRNTGELFF.

The CDR3, as DNA: TGTGCCAGCGGGACAGGGTTCGGGTGGGGCCTGACCCAGTACTTC. As protein: CASGTGFGWGLTQYF. V gene TRBV6-1 combines with J gene TRBJ2-5; 9 nucleotides align to TRBD1. This CDR3 is 15 amino acids long. Germline V lookup: CDR1 MNHNS, CDR2 SASEGT. V lost 8 bases to trimming and J lost 7 bases; unmatched junction nucleotides: 14.

This clone showed up just a few times. The chain couples TRBV28 to TRBJ1-1, with D perhaps matching TRBD1 (5 bases). V was trimmed by 6 bases and J by 4 bases, leaving 15 bases between them. Germline CDR1 reads MDHEN; CDR2 reads SYDVKM. There are 14 residues in the CDR3. CDR3 region: CASRLPGKGTEAFF. The CDR3 nucleotides read TGTGCCAGCAGACTCCCAGGGAAAGGCACTGAAGCTTTCTTT.

J is TRBJ2-5 and V is TRBV5-1, with 9 nucleotides matching TRBD2. Germline V CDR1 and CDR2: SGHRS, YFSETQ. The CDR3 covers 15 residues. The junction had 5 bases not matched to a gene; V was cut back by 3 bases and J by 2 bases. The CDR3 nucleotides read TGCGCCAGCAGCTACATAGCGGGGGTACAAGAGACCCAGTACTTC. It encodes CASSYIAGVQETQYF.

The V gene is TRBV14, the J gene TRBJ1-6; D gene ambiguous. Germline V lookup: CDR1 SGHDN, CDR2 FVKESK. Trimming cost V 4 bases and J 0 bases, with 7 bases left between them. The CDR3 is made up of 15 amino acids. CDR3 loop: CASSLVSSYNSPLHF. Written as DNA, the CDR3 is TGTGCCAGCAGCCTCGTGAGCTCCTATAATTCACCCCTCCACTTT.

In its sample, this clone was seen a few times. This rearrangement joins TRBV4-1 to TRBJ1-1, with D possibly being TRBD1 (6 bases). There are 15 residues in the CDR3. Trimming cost V 1 base and J 3 bases, with 12 bases left between them. The V gene's germline CDR1 is MGHRA and CDR2 YSYEKL. The CDR3 spells CASSQGREGDTEAFF. As DNA, the CDR3 is TGCGCCAGCAGCCAAGGGAGGGAGGGGGACACTGAAGCTTTCTTT.

This clone occurred a few times. The CDR3: CASSLIREGYGYTF. CDR3 DNA: TGTGCCAGCAGCTTAATCAGGGAGGGATATGGCTACACCTTC. This sequence joins TRBV5-4 and TRBJ1-2, with D perhaps matching TRBD1 (5 bases). Germline-derived CDR1 and CDR2 are SGHNT and YYREEE (reference sequence). V was shortened by 2 bases and J by 5 bases, with 13 bases between the two germline ends. CDR3 length: 14 amino acids.

As concerns this clone: A read error may produce the germline difference seen at one junction end. This chain joins TRBV7-9 and TRBJ2-7; 7 positions match TRBD1. The CDR3 totals 15 residues. Per germline, CDR1 SEHNR and CDR2 FQNEAQ (reference sequence). The CDR3 DNA is TGTTCCAGCAGCAACTCTGGGGCAGGGGGATACGAGCAGTACTTC. Its protein is CSSSNSGAGGYEQYF.